Reported below is one T cell receptor (beta chain). Its antigen is unknown. The input lacks base qualities; no much larger clone sits a single base away. This entry comes from a study of cytomegalovirus exposure and HLA in healthy donors (dated by TCRdb to 2016 to 2017). About the investigation overall: In an earlier analysis of some 550 of the donors, around 290 Gb of sequence data and 100 million or so unique TCR beta sequences from about 179 million T cells were reported. The study profiled the T cell repertoires of hundreds of subjects by immunosequencing and related them to cytomegalovirus serostatus. Of the roughly 400 genotyped donors, approximately 80% were placed in the genetic ancestry cluster associated with self-reported Caucasian donors. To decide whether each TCR beta V gene segment behaved as functional or pseudogenic, an earlier analysis of some 540 of the donors relied on high-throughput TCR beta sequencing. Along with the approximately 670-subject first cohort, a separate validation cohort of over a hundred different subjects was used. Four or five DR-DQ haplotypes were handled as single units for association and clustering, since linkage in the cohort was strong. Rather than using new phenotypic data, the later analysis identified candidate immune exposures from TCR beta sequences and from how often those sequences occurred across donors. The study aimed to test whether signatures of past pathogen exposure could be identified by cataloging public T cell receptors. To predict cytomegalovirus infection status, the study brought together high-throughput TCR immunosequencing, statistical association of individual TCRs with disease status, and machine learning. The number of donors typed differed by locus, with about 629-640 for A, B, C, DRB1 and DQB1, roughly 520 for DQA1, 600 to 610 for DPA1, and around 430 for DPB1. Class I and class II HLA loci were covered by the typing at four-digit resolution. Among roughly 400 genotyped donors of the cohort, an average of roughly 230,000 unique TCR beta nucleotide sequences was sequenced per donor, of which about 19% were non-productive. Donor age, sex, ethnicity and CMV serostatus were compiled together with the repertoire data. Genome-wide SNP genotypes for about 65% of the 666 donors were used in a later genetic analysis, which treated that subset as a discovery cohort. An early release that covered about 600 HLA-typed donors contained approximately 300 gigabases of sequencing data and around 85 million unique TCR sequences. A later analysis re-analyzed previously published TCR beta repertoires from 650 to 800 donors and added high-resolution HLA genotyping to study TCR occurrence patterns. All discovery cohort repertoires had been generated using a single sequencing platform. Here is what the overall study found, with its caveats: A later analysis reported that several top co-occurrence clusters appeared linked to parvovirus B19, influenza, CMV and Epstein-Barr virus. The authors suggested that the approach could potentially be generalized to other disease states and immunological phenotypes. The earlier analysis of approximately 560 of the donors excluded approximately 17 rarely observed V segments, including chromosome 9 orphons, because counts were too low. Correlated functional status among segregating V segments might be attributable to linkage disequilibrium, but an unknown experimental factor could not be ruled out. Compared with equally common non-associated chains, HLA-associated TCR beta chains in a later analysis were more clonally expanded and had lower generation probabilities. Cytomegalovirus status was reported to be diagnosed by the classifier with high specificity and sensitivity in both the original and validation cohorts. Assigning TCR associations to individual alleles was difficult when HLA alleles, especially DR and DQ, strongly co-occurred. For the cohort, immune exposure information was limited to CMV serostatus. According to a later analysis, most CMV-associated TCR beta chains appeared to be HLA-restricted, and the HLA associations seemed to be driven largely by CMV exposure. A cluster of highly shared sequence variants was judged likely to represent a technical artifact of the sequencing pipeline. A later genetic analysis reported fewer N-insertions in productive TCRs among donors in an Asian-associated ancestry cluster than the roughly 620-donor mean. A further reported finding was that TCR beta sequences accurately predicted the HLA-A and HLA-B alleles for most subjects in the first cohort. A later analysis found that TCR association rates varied across HLA loci, with DRB1 alleles showing the most associated TCRs and HLA-C alleles the fewest. Because some donors lacked HLA typing at each locus, the association tests relied only on the typed subset. In this cohort, only TCR beta chains were sequenced, and detectable features were limited by the absence of alpha or paired-chain data. Roughly uniform sequencing depth across donors was assumed in presence/absence analyses, although this assumption may not hold. Broadly in line with IMGT annotations, most TCR beta V segments showed up in productive rearrangements about 87% or about 30% of the time in an earlier analysis of approximately 600 of the donors. V-gene and J-gene trimming of TCR beta chains was associated with a missense DCLRE1C variant in a later genetic analysis, and the association was replicated in an independent cohort. The study gave a list of 150 to 200 TCR beta chains associated with cytomegalovirus. A later analysis associated 17,000 or so TCR beta sequences with specific HLA alleles at a false discovery rate of 0.05. Most TCR sequences were observed very rarely across donors, whereas some public TCRs were present in many individuals. Some IMGT-functional V segments, including TRBV6-2 and TRBV6-3, could not be distinguished by the 87-base-pair reads and were therefore excluded. A few of the identified cytomegalovirus-associated TCR beta chains were confirmed in vitro to be specific for cytomegalovirus antigens.

Here V drops 4 bases and J drops 5 bases, and the junction holds 5 bases not matched to any gene. CDR1 LNHDA and CDR2 SQIVND are derived from the germline V gene (reference sequence). The CDR3 spans 14 residues, from the cysteine through the phenylalanine. Here the CDR3 DNA is all that survives: 42 bases in frame from base 1. Library construction relied on the immunoSEQ multiplex PCR assay. For the multiplex PCR, a mixture combining 60 forward primers for TCR Vbeta segments and 13 reverse primers for TCR Jbeta segments was used. A multiplex PCR assay on genomic DNA amplified the CDR3 region of rearranged TCR beta genes. The amplified TCR beta libraries were sequenced on the Illumina HiSeq System as 87-base-pair reads. On the study's bioinformatics: In a later analysis, tens of millions of unique TCR beta chains were counted across the roughly 610 repertoires, and approximately 9.9 million of these chains were shared by at least two donors. A nearest-neighbor algorithm error-corrected the raw reads and collapsed the reads into unique sequences, merging closely related sequences to remove PCR and sequencing errors. To assign V, D and J gene segments, CDR3 sequences were aligned to IMGT reference sequences. For a sequence to be retained, at least a six-nucleotide match to both a V gene segment and a J gene segment was required. Rearrangements were called productive when the CDR3 lacked stop codons and stayed in frame with V and J; all others were non-productive. CDR3 was defined by IMGT convention, running from the second conserved V-encoded cysteine to the conserved J-encoded phenylalanine. Sequences without an unambiguous match to a single V gene segment were excluded from the earlier analysis of approximately 560 of the donors. An earlier analysis of several hundred of the donors called V segments functional above 56.7% productive rearrangements and segregating when the between-donor standard deviation exceeded 5%. A statistical classification framework was developed to diagnose cytomegalovirus status using the catalog of TCR beta chain sequences. V and J gene assignment, in a later analysis, came from comparing TCR nucleotide sequences with IMGT/GENE-DB human TR gene sequences. In a later analysis, CDR3 sequences and most-parsimonious VDJ recombination scenarios were assigned using the TCRdist pipeline. A later analysis defined each TCR beta chain by its CDR3 amino acid sequence plus V-gene family, and excluded reads lacking a unique V-gene family. In a later analysis, some 600 highly shared, low-generation-probability nucleotide sequences were removed to address suspected cross-contamination and a sequencing artifact. For each public chain, a later analysis derived a clonal expansion index from normalized ranks of inferred template counts within each repertoire. A later analysis computed generation probabilities with a VDJ recombination model fitted to out-of-frame rearrangements, and checked the results against IGoR. A later analysis scored TCR-TCR, TCR-HLA and TCR-CMV co-occurrence with hypergeometric tests, applying a repertoire-size bias correction to TCR pairs. To estimate false discovery rates, a later analysis permuted the HLA or CMV assignments 20 times. In a later analysis, co-occurring TCRs were grouped using DBSCAN, and TCRdist sequence similarity was added for clustering within HLA-allele-positive subsets. Co-occurrence clustering excluded repertoires with fewer than 30,000 or more than 120,000 public chains, plus five with anomalous nucleotide sharing. Imported from immuneACCESS, the table was reduced by TCRdb to in-frame sequences with V and J called. These copies leave out some clones; in studies compared against another copy, an unresolved V gene accounts for under half, and the cause of the remainder is not known. V and J calls and clone size are those listed in that table; D and trimming were worked out from the DNA. In all, the sample holds approximately 100,000 clones, and nearly 80% of those were seen once. Of the sample, roughly 3.8% falls within the top ten clones.

The cohort was made up of approximately 670 healthy bone marrow donors. All cohort members were sampled while nominally healthy, although unrecorded immune exposures were likely present. The donor tested CMV seronegative, placing the donor among the roughly 350 seronegative members of the cohort. A peripheral blood sample was collected from each donor, and TCR beta sequencing was performed on peripheral blood mononuclear cells. The Qiagen DNeasy Blood Extraction Kit was used to extract genomic DNA from the blood cell samples. Sequencing used PBMCs. This receptor was obtained from a middle-aged woman in good health and CMV-seronegative. The V and J segments used are TRBV19 and TRBJ2-4, with 7 bases aligning to TRBD1. The nucleotide sequence reads TGTGCCAGTAGTACCAGACAGGGCCAAAACATTCAGTACTTC. The resulting protein is CASSTRQGQNIQYF.